The TCR beta chain under discussion was sequenced for a study of beta chain features in type 1 diabetes. The whole isolated RNA underwent reverse transcription, so sequencing captured expressed TCRB transcripts. Sequencing used immunoSEQ multiplex PCR; TCRdb keeps in-frame clones, though not all of them. The table has around 430,000 clones, roughly 30% seen once. The V and J ends lost 2 bases and 9 bases, in that order; junction bases with no gene match: 4. CDR3 length: 13 residues. CDR1 and CDR2 (germline): SGHVS, FNYEAQ. This clone was counted between two and nine times. The V call is TRBV7-6, the J call TRBJ2-1; the match to TRBD2 covers 7 bases. Sequencing used naive CD4+ T cells from blood. The sequence was obtained from a man aged 18 to 35 in good health. The CDR3: CASSLTGGSEQFF. The CDR3 DNA sequence: TGTGCCAGCAGCTTAACGGGAGGCTCTGAGCAGTTCTTC. The full variable domain, in which reference TRBV7-6 and TRBJ2-1 provide the parts outside the CDR3, is GAGVSQSPRYKVTKRGQDVALRCDPISGHVSLYWYRQALGQGPEFLTYFNYEAQQDKSGLPNDRFSAERPEGSISTLTIQRTEQRDSAMYRCASSLTGGSEQFFGPGTRLTVL.